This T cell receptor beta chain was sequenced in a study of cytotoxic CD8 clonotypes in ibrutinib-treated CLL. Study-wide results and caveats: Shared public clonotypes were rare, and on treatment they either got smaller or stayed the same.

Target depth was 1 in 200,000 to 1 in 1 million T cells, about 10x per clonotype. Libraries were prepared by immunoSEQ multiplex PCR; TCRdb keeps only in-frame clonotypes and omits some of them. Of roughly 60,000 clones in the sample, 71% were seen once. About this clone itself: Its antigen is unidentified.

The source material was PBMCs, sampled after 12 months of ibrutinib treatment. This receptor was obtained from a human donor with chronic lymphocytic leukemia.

The CDR3 coding sequence is TGTGCCAGCAGCCCGCCGGGACCCACCCGGGGGCAGTACTTC. Its protein is CASSPPGPTRGQYF. The chain joins TRBV5-4 to TRBJ2-7; possibly TRBD1 or TRBD2 for D (5 bases each). This CDR3 spans 14 amino acids. Trimming shortened V by 4 bases and J by 9 bases, and 20 bases separated the two germline ends. CDR1 and CDR2 from the germline V gene are SGHNT and YYREEE (reference sequence).